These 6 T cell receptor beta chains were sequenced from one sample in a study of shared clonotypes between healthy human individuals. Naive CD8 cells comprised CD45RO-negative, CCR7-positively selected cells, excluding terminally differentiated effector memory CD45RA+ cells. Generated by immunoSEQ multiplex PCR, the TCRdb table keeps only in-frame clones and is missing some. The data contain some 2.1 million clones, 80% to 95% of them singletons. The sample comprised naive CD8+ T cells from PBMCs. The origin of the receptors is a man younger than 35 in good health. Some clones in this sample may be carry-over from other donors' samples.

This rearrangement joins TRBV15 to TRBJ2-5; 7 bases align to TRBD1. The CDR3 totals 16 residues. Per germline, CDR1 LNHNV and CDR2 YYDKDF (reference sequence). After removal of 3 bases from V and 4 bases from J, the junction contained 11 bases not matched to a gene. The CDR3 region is CATSRWDRGLGETQYF. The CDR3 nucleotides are TGTGCCACCAGCAGGTGGGACAGAGGGTTGGGAGAGACCCAGTACTTC.

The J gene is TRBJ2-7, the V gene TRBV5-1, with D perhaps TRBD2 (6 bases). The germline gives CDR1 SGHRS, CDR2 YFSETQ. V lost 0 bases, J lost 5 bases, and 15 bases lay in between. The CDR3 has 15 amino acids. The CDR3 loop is CASSLGAGRSHEQYF. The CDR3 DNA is TGCGCCAGCAGCTTGGGGGCAGGGAGGTCCCACGAGCAGTACTTC.

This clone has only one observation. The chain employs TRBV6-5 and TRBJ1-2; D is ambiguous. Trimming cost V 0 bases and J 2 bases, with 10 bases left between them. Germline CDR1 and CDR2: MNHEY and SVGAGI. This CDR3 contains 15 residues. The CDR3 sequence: CASSYSISRNYGYTF. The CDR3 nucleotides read TGTGCCAGCAGTTACTCGATTTCCCGCAACTATGGCTACACCTTC.

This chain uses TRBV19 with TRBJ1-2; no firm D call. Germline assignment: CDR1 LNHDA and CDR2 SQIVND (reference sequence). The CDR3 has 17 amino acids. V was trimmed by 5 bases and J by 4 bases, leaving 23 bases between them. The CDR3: CASSPLAVQPGSYGYTF. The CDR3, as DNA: TGTGCCAGTAGTCCCTTGGCGGTTCAACCCGGAAGCTATGGCTACACCTTC.

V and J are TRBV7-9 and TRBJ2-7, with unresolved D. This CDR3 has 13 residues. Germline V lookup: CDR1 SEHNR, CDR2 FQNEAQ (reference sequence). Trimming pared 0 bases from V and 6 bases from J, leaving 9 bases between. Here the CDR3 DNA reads TGTGCCAGCAGCTTAGCGGTTTACAGCGAGCAGTACTTC. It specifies CASSLAVYSEQYF.

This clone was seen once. The DNA for the CDR3 is TGTGCCAGCAGTTATAGCCCTGGGACAGGGGTGGAGACCCAGTACTTC. As protein: CASSYSPGTGVETQYF. J is TRBJ2-5 and V is TRBV27; the match to TRBD1 covers 10 bases. This CDR3 is 16 amino acids long. Germline assignment: CDR1 MNHEY and CDR2 SMNVEV (reference sequence). Germline trimming cut 4 bases from V and 5 bases from J; bases unmatched to any gene: 10.